The rows below give T cell receptor beta chains drawn from one sample of a study of blood T cells in healthy people across ages. Using its own MiXCR run on the 5' RACE reads, TCRdb lists one record per CDR3 protein. Among roughly 800,000 distinct CDR3 sequences listed, 58% were seen once. Material for sequencing was blood. The receptors come from a man aged 25-45 years in good health. Both conserved end residues are part of each CDR3. Each record gives: J gene, clone size, D gene, V gene, CDR3 protein, CDR3 DNA. The D gene is left open where the match is weak. Size is omitted from some rows. Given values are once, few, many or a class for expanded clones.

j_gene: TRBJ2-5
abundance: NA
d_gene: TRBD1
v_gene: TRBV20-1
CDR3aa: CSARDLDRGYQETQYF
CDR3nt: TGCAGTGCTAGAGATCTGGACAGGGGATACCAAGAGACCCAGTACTTC

j_gene: TRBJ1-2
abundance: many
d_gene: TRBD1
v_gene: TRBV30
CDR3aa: CAWSVLGQGVKDGYTF
CDR3nt: TGTGCCTGGAGTGTACTAGGACAGGGGGTTAAGGATGGCTACACCTTC

j_gene: TRBJ2-3
abundance: NA
d_gene: TRBD2
v_gene: TRBV27
CDR3aa: CASRTSGLSTDTQYF
CDR3nt: TGTGCCAGTAGGACTAGCGGGCTCAGCACAGATACGCAGTATTTT

j_gene: TRBJ2-5
abundance: NA
d_gene: NA
v_gene: TRBV5-1
CDR3aa: CASSLTPAVQETQYF
CDR3nt: TGCGCCAGCAGCTTGACGCCCGCGGTCCAAGAGACCCAGTACTTC

j_gene: TRBJ1-4
abundance: NA
d_gene: TRBD1
v_gene: TRBV6-1
CDR3aa: CASSEGQGFEKLFF
CDR3nt: TGTGCCAGCAGTGAAGGACAGGGTTTTGAAAAACTGTTTTTT

j_gene: TRBJ1-1
abundance: NA
d_gene: NA
v_gene: TRBV27
CDR3aa: CATSGREPNTEAFF
CDR3nt: TGTGCCACCTCGGGGAGAGAGCCGAACACTGAAGCTTTCTTT

j_gene: TRBJ1-1
abundance: once
d_gene: NA
v_gene: TRBV5-1
CDR3aa: CASSRTGMSEAFF
CDR3nt: TGCGCCAGCAGTCGTACAGGGATGTCTGAAGCTTTCTTT

j_gene: TRBJ2-7
abundance: NA
d_gene: NA
v_gene: TRBV7-9
CDR3aa: CASSGGQSGYEQYF
CDR3nt: TGTGCCAGCAGCGGTGGACAGTCGGGCTACGAGCAGTACTTC

j_gene: TRBJ2-2
abundance: NA
d_gene: TRBD2
v_gene: TRBV7-2
CDR3aa: CASRGLAGVIGTGELFF
CDR3nt: TGTGCCAGCAGGGGACTAGCGGGAGTAATAGGAACCGGGGAGCTGTTTTTT

j_gene: TRBJ1-4
abundance: once
d_gene: NA
v_gene: TRBV7-2
CDR3aa: CASSYLSPLGSNEKLFF
CDR3nt: TGTGCCAGCAGCTATCTGAGCCCTTTGGGGAGTAATGAAAAACTGTTTTTT

j_gene: TRBJ2-3
abundance: NA
d_gene: NA
v_gene: TRBV20-1
CDR3aa: CSAPTPSDTQYF
CDR3nt: TGCAGTGCTCCGACCCCCTCAGATACGCAGTATTTT

j_gene: TRBJ2-5
abundance: NA
d_gene: NA
v_gene: TRBV6-1
CDR3aa: CASSGGRGVQYF
CDR3nt: TGTGCCAGCAGTGGAGGTAGGGGCGTGCAGTACTTC

j_gene: TRBJ1-2
abundance: NA
d_gene: NA
v_gene: TRBV6-2/TRBV6-3
CDR3aa: CASSTGLAYGYTF
CDR3nt: TGTGCCAGCAGCACAGGGCTAGCCTATGGCTACACCTTC

j_gene: TRBJ2-3
abundance: NA
d_gene: TRBD2
v_gene: TRBV7-2
CDR3aa: CASSPWTSGGAADTQYF
CDR3nt: TGTGCCAGCAGCCCGTGGACTAGCGGGGGGGCCGCGGATACGCAGTATTTT

j_gene: TRBJ1-1
abundance: NA
d_gene: NA
v_gene: TRBV7-2
CDR3aa: CASRLGQNTEAFF
CDR3nt: TGTGCCAGCAGATTAGGACAGAACACTGAAGCTTTCTTT

j_gene: TRBJ2-7
abundance: few
d_gene: NA
v_gene: TRBV7-2
CDR3aa: CASSRQGHAYEQYF
CDR3nt: TGTGCCAGCAGTCGGCAGGGACATGCCTACGAGCAGTACTTC

j_gene: TRBJ1-1
abundance: NA
d_gene: NA
v_gene: TRBV20-1
CDR3aa: CSARDFVRQGAKNTEAFF
CDR3nt: TGCAGTGCTAGAGATTTTGTTAGGCAGGGAGCCAAGAACACTGAAGCTTTCTTT

j_gene: TRBJ2-7
abundance: NA
d_gene: NA
v_gene: TRBV29-1
CDR3aa: CSVEETRVGEQYF
CDR3nt: TGCAGCGTTGAAGAAACCCGCGTGGGCGAGCAGTACTTC

j_gene: TRBJ1-5
abundance: NA
d_gene: NA
v_gene: TRBV6-1
CDR3aa: CASSVRQDNQPQHF
CDR3nt: TGTGCCAGCAGTGTTCGCCAGGACAATCAGCCCCAGCATTTT

j_gene: TRBJ2-5
abundance: NA
d_gene: NA
v_gene: TRBV5-1
CDR3aa: CASSPGQGPSGETQYF
CDR3nt: TGCGCCAGCAGCCCCGGCCAGGGGCCATCCGGAGAGACCCAGTACTTC

j_gene: TRBJ2-5
abundance: NA
d_gene: NA
v_gene: TRBV7-2
CDR3aa: CASSFSGTPLREQYF
CDR3nt: TGTGCCAGCAGCTTTTCTGGGACTCCCCTAAGGGAGCAGTACTTC

j_gene: TRBJ2-1
abundance: NA
d_gene: NA
v_gene: TRBV25-1
CDR3aa: CASSAPLEAGSYNEQFF
CDR3nt: TGTGCCAGCAGTGCTCCCCTCGAAGCGGGCTCCTACAATGAGCAGTTCTTC

j_gene: TRBJ2-6
abundance: NA
d_gene: TRBD2
v_gene: TRBV7-8
CDR3aa: CASSFRTSGMPSGANVLTF
CDR3nt: TGTGCCAGCAGCTTCCGGACTAGCGGGATGCCTAGTGGGGCCAACGTCCTGACTTTC

j_gene: TRBJ2-4
abundance: NA
d_gene: NA
v_gene: TRBV7-9
CDR3aa: CASSFGSPLGQYF
CDR3nt: TGTGCCAGCAGCTTTGGTAGTCCCCTGGGGCAGTACTTC

j_gene: TRBJ2-1
abundance: NA
d_gene: TRBD2
v_gene: TRBV3-1
CDR3aa: CASSQGSGRALIYNEQFF
CDR3nt: TGTGCCAGCAGCCAAGGGAGCGGGAGGGCCTTAATCTACAATGAGCAGTTCTTC

j_gene: TRBJ1-5
abundance: NA
d_gene: NA
v_gene: TRBV25-1
CDR3aa: CASSDGTLSNQPQHF
CDR3nt: TGTGCCAGCAGTGATGGGACTCTTTCCAATCAGCCCCAGCATTTT

j_gene: TRBJ2-5
abundance: NA
d_gene: NA
v_gene: TRBV29-1
CDR3aa: CSVDSGKQETQYF
CDR3nt: TGCAGCGTTGATAGCGGCAAACAAGAGACCCAGTACTTC

j_gene: TRBJ1-2
abundance: few
d_gene: NA
v_gene: TRBV12-3/TRBV12-4
CDR3aa: CASSEILSDAYGYTF
CDR3nt: TGTGCCAGCAGTGAAATTTTGAGTGACGCCTATGGCTACACCTTC

j_gene: TRBJ1-2
abundance: NA
d_gene: TRBD1
v_gene: TRBV7-6
CDR3aa: CASSLYHPGTGDRRDGYTF
CDR3nt: TGTGCCAGCAGCTTATATCATCCAGGGACAGGGGATCGCAGGGATGGCTACACCTTC

j_gene: TRBJ1-5
abundance: NA
d_gene: TRBD1
v_gene: TRBV28
CDR3aa: CASSLPTFGTGSNQPQHF
CDR3nt: TGTGCCAGCAGTCTACCCACGTTCGGGACAGGGAGCAATCAGCCCCAGCATTTT

j_gene: TRBJ2-3
abundance: NA
d_gene: NA
v_gene: TRBV30
CDR3aa: CAWRLGEPQYF
CDR3nt: TGTGCCTGGAGGCTAGGGGAGCCGCAGTATTTT

j_gene: TRBJ2-7
abundance: NA
d_gene: NA
v_gene: TRBV7-2
CDR3aa: CASSSRMGGTYEQYF
CDR3nt: TGTGCCAGCAGCTCGCGGATGGGTGGGACCTACGAGCAGTACTTC

j_gene: TRBJ2-3
abundance: NA
d_gene: TRBD2
v_gene: TRBV11-1
CDR3aa: CASSPRQDHSGLAGGRLTDTQYF
CDR3nt: TGTGCCAGCAGCCCCCGACAGGACCACTCAGGACTAGCGGGAGGGAGGTTAACAGATACGCAGTATTTT

j_gene: TRBJ2-1
abundance: NA
d_gene: TRBD2
v_gene: TRBV28
CDR3aa: CASSTSGRSDEQFF
CDR3nt: TGTGCCAGCAGCACTAGCGGGAGATCAGATGAGCAGTTCTTC

j_gene: TRBJ2-5
abundance: NA
d_gene: NA
v_gene: TRBV6-5
CDR3aa: CASSYSMSFQETQYF
CDR3nt: TGTGCCAGCAGTTACTCAATGTCGTTTCAAGAGACCCAGTACTTC

j_gene: TRBJ1-1
abundance: NA
d_gene: NA
v_gene: TRBV12-3/TRBV12-4
CDR3aa: CASSFGALGTEAFF
CDR3nt: TGTGCCAGCAGTTTTGGGGCGCTGGGGACTGAAGCTTTCTTT

j_gene: TRBJ2-7
abundance: NA
d_gene: NA
v_gene: TRBV4-3
CDR3aa: CASSQDHNPSYEQYF
CDR3nt: TGCGCCAGCAGCCAAGATCATAACCCTTCCTACGAGCAGTACTTC

j_gene: TRBJ2-5
abundance: NA
d_gene: TRBD2
v_gene: TRBV4-2
CDR3aa: CASSQDGGGSQETQYF
CDR3nt: TGTGCCAGCAGCCAAGATGGGGGGGGGTCCCAAGAGACCCAGTACTTC

j_gene: TRBJ1-2
abundance: few
d_gene: NA
v_gene: TRBV20-1
CDR3aa: CSARAEAGWSDGYTF
CDR3nt: TGCAGTGCTAGAGCCGAGGCAGGGTGGAGTGACGGCTACACCTTC

j_gene: TRBJ2-5
abundance: few
d_gene: NA
v_gene: TRBV6-2/TRBV6-3
CDR3aa: CASLREGGGETQYF
CDR3nt: TGTGCCAGCCTTCGTGAGGGGGGAGGAGAGACCCAGTACTTC

j_gene: TRBJ2-1
abundance: NA
d_gene: NA
v_gene: TRBV6-2/TRBV6-3
CDR3aa: CASSYDSSYNEQFF
CDR3nt: TGTGCCAGCAGTTACGACAGTTCCTACAATGAGCAGTTCTTC

j_gene: TRBJ2-1
abundance: NA
d_gene: TRBD2
v_gene: TRBV6-2/TRBV6-3
CDR3aa: CASSPFYSGSPNEQFF
CDR3nt: TGTGCCAGCAGTCCCTTTTATAGCGGGAGCCCGAATGAGCAGTTCTTC

j_gene: TRBJ1-1
abundance: few
d_gene: NA
v_gene: TRBV4-3
CDR3aa: CASSQYQGSPEAFF
CDR3nt: TGCGCCAGCAGCCAATACCAGGGGAGCCCCGAAGCTTTCTTT

j_gene: TRBJ2-1
abundance: NA
d_gene: NA
v_gene: TRBV4-3
CDR3aa: CASSQDLRGIRDNEQFF
CDR3nt: TGCGCCAGCAGCCAAGATCTGAGGGGAATCCGGGACAATGAGCAGTTCTTC

j_gene: TRBJ2-7
abundance: NA
d_gene: NA
v_gene: TRBV6-2/TRBV6-3
CDR3aa: CASRARGAIYEQYF
CDR3nt: TGTGCCAGCAGGGCCAGGGGTGCGATCTACGAGCAGTACTTC

j_gene: TRBJ2-3
abundance: NA
d_gene: TRBD1
v_gene: TRBV10-3
CDR3aa: CAITGSGTGGEPTDTQYF
CDR3nt: TGTGCCATCACGGGATCCGGGACAGGTGGCGAGCCCACAGATACGCAGTATTTT

j_gene: TRBJ1-2
abundance: many
d_gene: NA
v_gene: TRBV20-1
CDR3aa: CSAPRARGNYGYTF
CDR3nt: TGCAGTGCCCCCAGGGCCCGAGGAAACTATGGCTACACCTTC

j_gene: TRBJ1-2
abundance: NA
d_gene: NA
v_gene: TRBV25-1
CDR3aa: CASSDDSGQSYGYTF
CDR3nt: TGTGCCAGCAGTGATGATTCGGGGCAGTCCTATGGCTACACCTTC

j_gene: TRBJ1-2
abundance: NA
d_gene: TRBD1
v_gene: TRBV6-2/TRBV6-3
CDR3aa: CASSYGRGQDYGYTF
CDR3nt: TGTGCCAGCAGTTACGGGAGGGGGCAGGACTATGGCTACACCTTC